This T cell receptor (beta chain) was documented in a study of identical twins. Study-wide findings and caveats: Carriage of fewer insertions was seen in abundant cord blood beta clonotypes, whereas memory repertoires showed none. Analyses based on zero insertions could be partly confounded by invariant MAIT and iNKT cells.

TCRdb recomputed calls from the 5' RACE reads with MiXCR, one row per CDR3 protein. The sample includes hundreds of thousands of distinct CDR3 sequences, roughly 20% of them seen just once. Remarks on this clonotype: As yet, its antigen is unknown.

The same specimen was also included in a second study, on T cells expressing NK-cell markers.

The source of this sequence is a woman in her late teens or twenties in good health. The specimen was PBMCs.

The CDR3 sequence is CASSLRRGTDTQYF. The CDR3 coding sequence is TGTGCCAGCAGCCTCAGGAGGGGGACAGATACGCAGTATTTT. This rearrangement joins TRBV14 to TRBJ2-3; the D gene could be TRBD1 or TRBD2 (6 bases each). This CDR3 is 14 amino acids long. Between the trimmed V and J ends, which lost 4 bases and 3 bases, there was a span of 11 bases. The germline V gene has CDR1 SGHDN and CDR2 FVKESK.